This T cell receptor beta chain was obtained from a study of cytomegalovirus exposure and HLA in healthy donors (dated by TCRdb to the late 2010s). Context from the whole study: An earlier analysis of more than 550 of the donors reported approximately 280 Gb of sequence data and 100 million to 120 million unique TCR beta sequences obtained from approximately 180 million T cells. About 280 gigabases of sequencing data and around 85 million unique TCR sequences made up an early release that covered fewer than 650 HLA-typed donors. Among the roughly 370 genotyped donors, around 81% belonged to the genetic ancestry cluster associated with self-reported Caucasian donors. The study was designed to test whether signatures of past pathogen exposure could be identified by cataloging public T cell receptors. Using immunosequencing, the study profiled T cell repertoires from fewer than 700 subjects and related those repertoires to cytomegalovirus serostatus. In addition to the first cohort of roughly 700 subjects, a separate validation cohort of approximately 120 different subjects was used. The study combined high-throughput TCR immunosequencing, statistical association of individual TCRs with disease status, and machine learning to predict cytomegalovirus infection status. To study patterns of TCR occurrence, a later analysis re-analyzed previously published TCR beta repertoires from several hundred donors and added high-resolution HLA genotyping. In the later analysis, no new phenotypic data were used to find candidate immune exposures; instead, reliance was placed on TCR beta sequences and their occurrence across donors. To decide whether each TCR beta V gene segment behaved as functional or pseudogenic, an earlier analysis of some 600 of the donors relied on high-throughput TCR beta sequencing. Donor age, sex, ethnicity and CMV serostatus were compiled together with the repertoire data. Genome-wide SNP genotypes for about 65% of the roughly 700 donors were used in a later genetic analysis, which treated that subset as a discovery cohort. All discovery cohort repertoires had been generated on a single sequencing platform. Class I and class II HLA loci were covered by the typing at four-digit resolution. Typing coverage varied by locus: about 620-630 donors for A, B, C, DRB1 and DQB1; approximately 560 for DQA1; 606 for DPA1; approximately 450 for DPB1. Roughly 5 DR-DQ haplotypes were handled as single units for association and clustering, since linkage in the cohort was strong. Among under 450 genotyped donors of the cohort, an average of about 240,000 unique TCR beta nucleotide sequences were sequenced per donor, roughly a sixth of them non-productive. Results the study describes overall, beyond this receptor: The authors suggested that the approach could potentially be generalized to other disease states and immunological phenotypes. CMV serostatus was the only immune exposure information available for the cohort. Presence/absence analyses assumed roughly uniform sequencing depth across donors, an assumption that may not hold. Some IMGT-functional V segments, including TRBV6-2 and TRBV6-3, could not be distinguished by the 87-base-pair reads and were therefore excluded. At a false discovery rate of 0.05, a later analysis linked 15,000 to 20,000 TCR beta sequences to specific HLA alleles. The classifier was reported to diagnose cytomegalovirus status with high specificity and sensitivity in both the original and validation cohorts. According to a later genetic analysis, donors in an Asian-associated ancestry cluster had fewer N-insertions in productive TCRs than the approximately 670-donor mean. In a later analysis, HLA-associated TCR beta chains showed more clonal expansion and lower generation probabilities than non-associated chains that were equally common. A later genetic analysis associated a missense DCLRE1C variant with V-gene and J-gene trimming of TCR beta chains, and an independent cohort replicated the association. Linkage disequilibrium might explain the correlated functional status among segregating V segments, but an unknown experimental factor could not be excluded. In a later analysis, most CMV-associated TCR beta chains were found to appear HLA-restricted, with HLA associations seemingly driven largely by CMV exposure. Because HLA typing was missing for some donors at each locus, association tests included only the typed subset. Seventeen rarely observed V segments, including chromosome 9 orphons, were excluded from the earlier analysis of 550 to 700 of the donors because counts were too low. A total of about 180 TCR beta chains were listed by the study as associated with cytomegalovirus. A further reported finding was that TCR beta sequences accurately predicted the HLA-A and HLA-B alleles for most subjects in the first cohort. Only TCR beta chains were sequenced in this cohort, and the absence of alpha or paired-chain data limited detectable features. Most TCR sequences were seen in very few donors, while some public TCRs were found in many individuals. In a later analysis, the rate of TCR association differed among HLA loci, with DRB1 alleles having the most associated TCRs and HLA-C alleles having the fewest. A cluster of highly shared sequence variants was judged likely to represent a technical artifact of the sequencing pipeline. Three of the identified cytomegalovirus-associated TCR beta chains were confirmed in vitro to be specific for cytomegalovirus antigens. A later analysis reported that several top co-occurrence clusters appeared linked to parvovirus B19, influenza, CMV and Epstein-Barr virus. An earlier analysis of approximately 530 of the donors showed that most TCR beta V segments appeared in productive rearrangements either about 87% or about 30% of the time, which broadly matched IMGT annotations. Assigning TCR associations to individual alleles was difficult when HLA alleles, especially DR and DQ, strongly co-occurred.

The CDR3 covers 15 residues, taking in both the cysteine and the phenylalanine. Only the CDR3 DNA is retained, 45 bases long and in frame from the first base. CDR1 and CDR2, per the germline V gene (reference sequence), are LNHDA and SQIVND. V loses 4 bases of germline sequence and J loses 5 bases, and the interval between the two ends is 17 bases. Worth noting for this clone: Its antigen remains unidentified.

Receptors were amplified or captured by the immunoSEQ multiplex PCR assay. For the multiplex PCR, a mixture combining 60 forward primers for TCR Vbeta segments and 13 reverse primers for TCR Jbeta segments was used. The CDR3 region of rearranged TCR beta genes was amplified from genomic DNA by a multiplex PCR assay. The amplified TCR beta libraries were sequenced on the Illumina HiSeq System as 87-base-pair reads. Concerning the study's data processing: Across the 500 to 850 repertoires, a later analysis counted approximately 75 million unique TCR beta chains, approximately 12 million of which were shared by at least two donors. A nearest-neighbor algorithm error-corrected the raw reads and collapsed the reads into unique sequences, merging closely related sequences to remove PCR and sequencing errors. V, D and J gene segments were assigned by aligning CDR3 sequences to IMGT reference sequences. Each retained sequence needed at least a six-nucleotide match to both a V gene segment and a J gene segment. A rearrangement counted as productive if the CDR3 had no stop codons and remained in frame with V and J, and every other rearrangement counted as non-productive. Following IMGT convention, CDR3 was defined as the stretch from the second conserved V-encoded cysteine to the conserved J-encoded phenylalanine. Sequences without an unambiguous match to a single V gene segment were excluded from the earlier analysis of about 630 of the donors. An earlier analysis of 587 of the donors classified V segments as functional when productive rearrangements were above 56.7% and as segregating when the standard deviation between donors was above 5%. A statistical classification framework was built to diagnose cytomegalovirus status from the catalog of TCR beta chain sequences. In a later analysis, TCR nucleotide sequences were compared against IMGT/GENE-DB human TR gene sequences so that V and J genes could be assigned. The TCRdist pipeline was used in a later analysis to assign CDR3 sequences and most-parsimonious VDJ recombination scenarios. A later analysis defined each TCR beta chain by its CDR3 amino acid sequence plus V-gene family, and excluded reads lacking a unique V-gene family. As a way to deal with suspected cross-contamination and a sequencing artifact, a later analysis dropped 450 to 600 nucleotide sequences that were highly shared and had low generation probability. In a later analysis, a clonal expansion index was calculated for each public chain from normalized within-repertoire ranks of inferred template counts. In a later analysis, generation probabilities were computed using a VDJ recombination model fitted to out-of-frame rearrangements, and the results were checked against IGoR. In a later analysis, TCR-TCR, TCR-HLA and TCR-CMV co-occurrence was scored with hypergeometric tests, and a repertoire-size bias correction was applied to TCR pairs. False discovery rates were estimated in a later analysis by permuting HLA or CMV assignments 20 times. In a later analysis, co-occurring TCRs were grouped using DBSCAN, and TCRdist sequence similarity was added for clustering within HLA-allele-positive subsets. Repertoires with fewer than 30,000 or more than 120,000 public chains were left out of co-occurrence clustering, as were a handful of repertoires with anomalous nucleotide sharing. Entries here come from immuneACCESS through TCRdb and include only in-frame sequences with V and J called. Some clones fail to appear in such tables; in the studies checked, an unresolved V gene covers under half of the shortfall, and the cause of the remainder is unknown. The DNA was the basis for D and trimming; V, J and clone size are from that table. The sample table gives approximately 38,000 clones. Of the sample, about 6% is held by the ten largest clones.

The cohort comprised around 690 healthy bone marrow donors. At the time of sampling, every cohort member was nominally healthy, though immune exposures that went unrecorded were likely present. CMV serostatus was positive for more than 250 and negative for about 50% of the roughly 670 cohort members, and was not recorded for this donor. A peripheral blood sample was provided by each donor, and peripheral blood mononuclear cells were used for TCR beta sequencing. The Qiagen DNeasy Blood Extraction Kit was used to extract genomic DNA from the blood cell samples. The sequenced material came from PBMCs. The clonotype was recovered from a human donor in good health. This sequence uses TRBV19 and TRBJ1-1; TRBD1 is a possible D gene, resting on 6 matching bases. The sequenced DNA is TGTGCCAGTAGTACCCGACAGGCGAGAAGGACTGAAGCTTTCTTT. Its protein is CASSTRQARRTEAFF.